This TCR beta chain was sequenced in a study of T cell responses to AZD1222 COVID-19 vaccine. Generated by immunoSEQ multiplex PCR, the TCRdb table keeps only in-frame clones and is missing some. The sample lists over 150,000 clones; around 90% were seen once. Regarding this clone: Its antigen is currently unknown.

Study-level results: Donors were mostly white British, more females; clonal diversity possibly underestimated. Reportedly, nearly half the spike-specific TCRs target unmutated variant regions. Seropositive AZD1222 recipients at baseline numbered only five or six.

The CDR3 runs to 15 residues. Germline V CDR1 and CDR2: ENHRY, SYGVKD. V dropped 4 bases and J dropped 5 bases, with 17 bases sitting between them. The receptor was isolated from an adult in good health. V gene TRBV10-3 combines with J gene TRBJ1-1; D is ambiguous. The material sequenced was peripheral blood, taken on day 0 of AZD1222 vaccination. In nucleotides, the CDR3 is TGTGCCATCAGTGGGGATCCGGGCGGTGAGACTGAAGCTTTCTTT. Translating gives CAISGDPGGETEAFF.